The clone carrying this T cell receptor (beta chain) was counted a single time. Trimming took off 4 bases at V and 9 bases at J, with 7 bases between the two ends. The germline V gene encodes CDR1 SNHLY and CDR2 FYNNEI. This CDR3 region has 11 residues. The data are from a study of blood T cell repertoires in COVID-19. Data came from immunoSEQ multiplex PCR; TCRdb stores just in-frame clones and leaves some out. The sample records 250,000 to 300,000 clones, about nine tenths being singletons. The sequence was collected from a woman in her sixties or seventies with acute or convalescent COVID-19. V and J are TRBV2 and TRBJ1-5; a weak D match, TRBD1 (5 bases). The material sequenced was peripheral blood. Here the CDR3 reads CASSGGGPQHF. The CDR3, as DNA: TGTGCCAGCAGTGGGGGGGGGCCCCAGCATTTT. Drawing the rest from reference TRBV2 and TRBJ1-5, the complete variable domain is EPEVTQTPSHQVTQMGQEVILRCVPISNHLYFYWYRQILGQKVEFLVSFYNNEISEKSEIFDDQFSVERPDGSNFTLKIRSTKLEDSAMYFCASSGGGPQHFGDGTRLSIL.